A selection of T cell receptor beta chains follows, all from one sample in a study of cytotoxic CD8 clonotypes in ibrutinib-treated CLL. This table comes from immunoSEQ multiplex PCR, and its TCRdb copy is limited to in-frame clones, with some not included. The profile shows 150,000 to 200,000 clones, under 90% of them singletons. The material sequenced was PBMCs, taken after 24 months of ibrutinib treatment. All receptors derive from a human donor with chronic lymphocytic leukemia. CDR3s include the opening cysteine and the closing phenylalanine or tryptophan. Fields, in order: clone size, J gene, V gene, D gene, CDR3 DNA, CDR3 protein. A D gene is named only where the DNA matches it firmly. Some rows mark clone size as missing; the rest say once, few, many or name a class of expanded clone.

clone size: .
J gene: TRBJ2-1
V gene: TRBV4-1
D gene: TRBD2
CDR3 DNA: TGCGCCAGCAGCCAACATGCCGAATGGGGGACTAGCGGGGAAAATGAGCAGTTCTTC
CDR3 protein: CASSQHAEWGTSGENEQFF

clone size: .
J gene: TRBJ2-2
V gene: TRBV7-3
D gene: TRBD2
CDR3 DNA: TGTGCCAGCAGCTTAGTTCCTAGCGGGAGGCGGAACACCGGGGAGCTGTTTTTT
CDR3 protein: CASSLVPSGRRNTGELFF

clone size: .
J gene: TRBJ2-7
V gene: TRBV11-3
D gene: .
CDR3 DNA: TGTGCCAGCAGCTTGCGGGGATCCTACGAGCAGTACTTC
CDR3 protein: CASSLRGSYEQYF

clone size: .
J gene: TRBJ2-7
V gene: TRBV6-6
D gene: .
CDR3 DNA: TGTGCCAGCAGTTACACCACCCGGCCAGCCTACGAGCAGTACTTC
CDR3 protein: CASSYTTRPAYEQYF

clone size: .
J gene: TRBJ2-1
V gene: TRBV6-5
D gene: TRBD2
CDR3 DNA: TGTGCCAGCAGTTACGGGCGGGAGGGGCATGAGCAGTTCTTC
CDR3 protein: CASSYGREGHEQFF

clone size: .
J gene: TRBJ2-2
V gene: TRBV6-4
D gene: .
CDR3 DNA: TGTGCCAGCAGTCCTACTAGGAACCACGGGGAGCTGTTTTTT
CDR3 protein: CASSPTRNHGELFF

clone size: .
J gene: TRBJ2-3
V gene: TRBV5-1
D gene: TRBD2
CDR3 DNA: TGCGCCAGCAGCAAACTAGCGGGGGGAAACACAGATACGCAGTATTTT
CDR3 protein: CASSKLAGGNTDTQYF

clone size: .
J gene: TRBJ1-2
V gene: TRBV5-5
D gene: .
CDR3 DNA: TGTGCCAGCAGCTTCCCCCCTAACTATGGCTACACCTTC
CDR3 protein: CASSFPPNYGYTF

clone size: .
J gene: TRBJ1-2
V gene: TRBV28
D gene: TRBD1
CDR3 DNA: TGTGCCAGCAGGACAGGGAACTATGGCTACACCTTC
CDR3 protein: CASRTGNYGYTF

clone size: .
J gene: TRBJ2-1
V gene: TRBV2
D gene: TRBD2
CDR3 DNA: TGTGCCAGCAGTGAAAGGCTAGCGGGGGTTAGCTCCTACAATGAGCAGTTCTTC
CDR3 protein: CASSERLAGVSSYNEQFF

clone size: .
J gene: TRBJ2-1
V gene: TRBV7-2
D gene: .
CDR3 DNA: TGTGCCAGCAGCCCCCGCAGGGGCAATGAGCAGTTCTTC
CDR3 protein: CASSPRRGNEQFF

clone size: .
J gene: TRBJ1-2
V gene: TRBV6-1
D gene: TRBD1
CDR3 DNA: TGTGCCAGCAGTGAAGTAAGAGGGACAGGGTTCCATGGCTACACCTTC
CDR3 protein: CASSEVRGTGFHGYTF

clone size: .
J gene: TRBJ2-3
V gene: TRBV7-2
D gene: .
CDR3 DNA: TGTGCCAGCAGCTTAGTACGCGGGGGCACAGATACGCAGTATTTT
CDR3 protein: CASSLVRGGTDTQYF

clone size: once
J gene: TRBJ2-7
V gene: TRBV21-1
D gene: .
CDR3 DNA: TGTGCCAGCAGCAAAGCCTACGAGCAGTACTTC
CDR3 protein: CASSKAYEQYF

clone size: .
J gene: TRBJ2-2
V gene: TRBV5-1
D gene: TRBD1
CDR3 DNA: TGCGCCAGCAGCTGGTTGACAGGGCCCACCGGGGAGCTGTTTTTT
CDR3 protein: CASSWLTGPTGELFF

clone size: .
J gene: TRBJ2-3
V gene: TRBV7-3
D gene: TRBD2
CDR3 DNA: TGTGCCAGCAGCCCAGCCGGGACTACAAGCACAGATACGCAGTATTTT
CDR3 protein: CASSPAGTTSTDTQYF

clone size: .
J gene: TRBJ1-1
V gene: TRBV5-1
D gene: .
CDR3 DNA: TGCGCCAGCAGCTTGGTGGGGGGATCGAGCACTGAAGCTTTCTTT
CDR3 protein: CASSLVGGSSTEAFF

clone size: .
J gene: TRBJ1-1
V gene: TRBV27
D gene: .
CDR3 DNA: TGTGCCAGCAGTTTCTACCAGAACACTGAAGCTTTCTTT
CDR3 protein: CASSFYQNTEAFF

clone size: .
J gene: TRBJ2-5
V gene: TRBV19
D gene: .
CDR3 DNA: TGTGCCAGTAGACTCCTTCAAGAGACCCAGTACTTC
CDR3 protein: CASRLLQETQYF

clone size: .
J gene: TRBJ1-2
V gene: TRBV5-4
D gene: .
CDR3 DNA: TGTGCCAGCAGCCCCTCACCCCCTCTCGACTATGGCTACACCTTC
CDR3 protein: CASSPSPPLDYGYTF

clone size: .
J gene: TRBJ2-2
V gene: TRBV2
D gene: TRBD1
CDR3 DNA: TGTGCCAGCAGTGAACAGGGGGCTAAAGGCGGGGAGCTGTTTTTT
CDR3 protein: CASSEQGAKGGELFF

clone size: .
J gene: TRBJ1-6
V gene: TRBV7-6
D gene: .
CDR3 DNA: TGTGCCAGCAGCCAGGGGCTCGCACATTCACCCCTCCACTTT
CDR3 protein: CASSQGLAHSPLHF

clone size: once
J gene: TRBJ2-5
V gene: TRBV30
D gene: .
CDR3 DNA: TGTGCCTGGAGCCTTCGGCGAGAGACCCAGTACTTC
CDR3 protein: CAWSLRRETQYF

clone size: few
J gene: TRBJ1-4
V gene: TRBV30
D gene: .
CDR3 DNA: TGTGCCTGGGGGAGAGAAAAACTGTTTTTT
CDR3 protein: CAWGREKLFF

clone size: .
J gene: TRBJ1-1
V gene: TRBV19
D gene: TRBD1
CDR3 DNA: TGTGCCAGTAGTCCCCAAGGACAGGGGTATACTGAAGCTTTCTTT
CDR3 protein: CASSPQGQGYTEAFF

clone size: many
J gene: TRBJ1-4
V gene: TRBV6-1
D gene: .
CDR3 DNA: TGTGCCAGCAGGCGACAGGTCGGAGGTGAAAAACTGTTTTTT
CDR3 protein: CASRRQVGGEKLFF

clone size: .
J gene: TRBJ1-1
V gene: TRBV7-2
D gene: TRBD1
CDR3 DNA: TGTGCCAGCAGCATTGTGACAGGGTCAAGTGAAGCTTTCTTT
CDR3 protein: CASSIVTGSSEAFF

clone size: .
J gene: TRBJ2-3
V gene: TRBV7-9
D gene: .
CDR3 DNA: TGTGCCAGCATGGGACGGACAGATACGCAGTATTTT
CDR3 protein: CASMGRTDTQYF

clone size: .
J gene: TRBJ1-2
V gene: TRBV27
D gene: .
CDR3 DNA: TGTGCCAGCAGCCTTAGGGTATCTAACTATGGCTACACCTTC
CDR3 protein: CASSLRVSNYGYTF

clone size: .
J gene: TRBJ2-5
V gene: TRBV6-7
D gene: TRBD1
CDR3 DNA: TGTGCCAGATTTTCCAGGACAGGGCAAGAGACCCAGTACTTC
CDR3 protein: CARFSRTGQETQYF

clone size: .
J gene: TRBJ2-1
V gene: TRBV14
D gene: TRBD2
CDR3 DNA: TGTGCCAGCAGCCATCTAGCGGGAGCCAGCTATGAGCAGTTCTTC
CDR3 protein: CASSHLAGASYEQFF

clone size: few
J gene: TRBJ2-4
V gene: TRBV28
D gene: .
CDR3 DNA: TGTGCCAGCAGCGGGGGACGGGAACTAGCCAAAAACATTCAGTACTTC
CDR3 protein: CASSGGRELAKNIQYF

clone size: .
J gene: TRBJ2-5
V gene: TRBV10-2
D gene: .
CDR3 DNA: TGCGCCAGCAGTGAGTCCTGGGGGCAAGAGACCCAGTACTTC
CDR3 protein: CASSESWGQETQYF

clone size: .
J gene: TRBJ2-7
V gene: TRBV11-2
D gene: TRBD2
CDR3 DNA: TGTGCCAGCAGCTATCCGGGAGGCGGACTGACATACTACGAGCAGTACTTC
CDR3 protein: CASSYPGGGLTYYEQYF

clone size: .
J gene: TRBJ2-2
V gene: TRBV5-4
D gene: .
CDR3 DNA: TGTGCCAGCAGCTTGGCGCGCGGAACGAACACCGGGGAGCTGTTTTTT
CDR3 protein: CASSLARGTNTGELFF